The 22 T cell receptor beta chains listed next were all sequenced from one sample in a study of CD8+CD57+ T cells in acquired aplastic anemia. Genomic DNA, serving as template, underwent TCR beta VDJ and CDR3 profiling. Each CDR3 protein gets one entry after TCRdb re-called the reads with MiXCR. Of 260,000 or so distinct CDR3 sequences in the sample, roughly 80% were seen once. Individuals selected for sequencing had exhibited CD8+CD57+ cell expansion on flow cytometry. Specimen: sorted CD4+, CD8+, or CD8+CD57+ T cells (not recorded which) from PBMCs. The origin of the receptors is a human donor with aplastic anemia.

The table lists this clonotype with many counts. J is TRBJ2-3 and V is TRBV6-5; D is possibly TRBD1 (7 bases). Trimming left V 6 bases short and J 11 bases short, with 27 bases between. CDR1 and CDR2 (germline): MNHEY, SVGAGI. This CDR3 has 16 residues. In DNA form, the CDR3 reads TGTGCCAGCAGCCAGGGGGGCGGAAACGGTCAGGATGAGCAGTATTTT. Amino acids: CASSQGGGNGQDEQYF.

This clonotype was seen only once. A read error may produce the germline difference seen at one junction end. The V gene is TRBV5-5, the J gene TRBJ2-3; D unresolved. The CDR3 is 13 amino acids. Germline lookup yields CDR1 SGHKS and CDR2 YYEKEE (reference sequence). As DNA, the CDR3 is TGCGCCAGCAGCTTGGTTTCAGCAGATACGCAGTATTTT. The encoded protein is CASSLVSADTQYF. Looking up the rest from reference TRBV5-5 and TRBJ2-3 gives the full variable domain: DAGVTQSPTHLIKTRGQQVTLRCSPISGHKSVSWYQQVLGQGPQFIFQYYEKEERGRGNFPDRFSARQFPNYSSELNVNALLLGDSALYLCASSLVSADTQYFGPGTRLTVL.

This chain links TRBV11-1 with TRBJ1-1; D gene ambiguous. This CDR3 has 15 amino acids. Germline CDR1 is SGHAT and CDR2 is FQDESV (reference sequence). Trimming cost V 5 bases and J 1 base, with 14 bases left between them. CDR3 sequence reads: CASSGERKGNTEAFF. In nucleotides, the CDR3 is TGTGCCAGCAGCGGGGAGCGGAAAGGGAACACTGAAGCTTTCTTT.

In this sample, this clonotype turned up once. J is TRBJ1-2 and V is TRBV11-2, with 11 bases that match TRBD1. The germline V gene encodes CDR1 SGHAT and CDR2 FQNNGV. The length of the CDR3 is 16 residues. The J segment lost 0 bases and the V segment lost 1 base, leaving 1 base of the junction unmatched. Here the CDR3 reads CASSLGTGGANYGYTF. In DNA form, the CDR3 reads TGTGCCAGCAGCTTAGGGACAGGGGGCGCTAACTATGGCTACACCTTC.

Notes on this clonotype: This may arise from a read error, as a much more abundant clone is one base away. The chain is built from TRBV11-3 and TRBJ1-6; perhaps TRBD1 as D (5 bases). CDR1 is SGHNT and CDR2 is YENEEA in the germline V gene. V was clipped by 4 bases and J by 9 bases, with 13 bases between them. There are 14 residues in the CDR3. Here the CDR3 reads CASSSDLTVSPLHF. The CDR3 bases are TGTGCCAGCAGCTCAGATCTGACAGTTTCACCCCTCCACTTT.

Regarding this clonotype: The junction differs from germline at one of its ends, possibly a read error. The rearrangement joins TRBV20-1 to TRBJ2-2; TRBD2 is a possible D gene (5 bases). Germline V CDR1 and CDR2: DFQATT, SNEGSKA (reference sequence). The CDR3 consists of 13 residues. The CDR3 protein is CSARKAGAGKLFF. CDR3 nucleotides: TGCAGCGCTAGAAAGGCAGGCGCCGGGAAGCTGTTTTTT.

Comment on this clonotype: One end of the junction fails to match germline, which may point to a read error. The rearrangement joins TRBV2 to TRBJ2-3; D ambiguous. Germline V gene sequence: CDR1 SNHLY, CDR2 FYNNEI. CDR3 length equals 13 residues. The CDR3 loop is CASGDGRTDTLYF. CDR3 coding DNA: TGTGCCAGCGGAGACGGACGCACAGATACGCTGTATTTT.

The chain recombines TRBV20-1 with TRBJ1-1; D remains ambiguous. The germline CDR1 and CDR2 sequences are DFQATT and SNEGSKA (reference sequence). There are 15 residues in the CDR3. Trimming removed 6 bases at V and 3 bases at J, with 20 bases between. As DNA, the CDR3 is TGCAGTGCCAGTGCACCCTTAGCGGAACACACTGAAGCTTTCTTT. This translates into CSASAPLAEHTEAFF.

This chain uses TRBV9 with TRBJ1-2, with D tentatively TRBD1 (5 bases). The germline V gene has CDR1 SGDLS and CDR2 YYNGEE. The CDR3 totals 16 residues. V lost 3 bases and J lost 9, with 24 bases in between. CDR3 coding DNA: TGTGCCAGCAGCGCGGATGGGGGAGGTGGCTACACTTGCTACACCTTC. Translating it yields CASSADGGGGYTCYTF.

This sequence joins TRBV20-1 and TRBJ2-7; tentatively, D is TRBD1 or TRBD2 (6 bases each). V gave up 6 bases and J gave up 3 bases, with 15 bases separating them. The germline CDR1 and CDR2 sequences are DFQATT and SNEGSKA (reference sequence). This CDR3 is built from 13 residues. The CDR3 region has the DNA TGCAGTGCCGGGGGCAGGGGAAACTACGAGCAGTACTTC. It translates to CSAGGRGNYEQYF.

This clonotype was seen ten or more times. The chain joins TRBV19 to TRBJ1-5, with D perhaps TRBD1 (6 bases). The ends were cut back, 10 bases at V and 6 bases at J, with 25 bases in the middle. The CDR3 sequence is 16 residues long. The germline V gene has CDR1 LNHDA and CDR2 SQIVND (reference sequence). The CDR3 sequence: CATKNLQGGETQPQHF. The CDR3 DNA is TGTGCCACTAAAAACCTACAGGGCGGGGAGACTCAGCCCCAGCATTTT.

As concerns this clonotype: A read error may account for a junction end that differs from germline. This chain's CDR3 is CASSLVGGADKQYF. The DNA of the CDR3 is TGTGCCAGCAGCTTAGTGGGAGGAGCCGATAAGCAGTATTTC. V is TRBV7-8 and J is TRBJ2-1; weak D call: TRBD2 (6 bases). This CDR3 spans 14 amino acids. CDR1 is SGHVS, CDR2 FQNEAQ, per germline.

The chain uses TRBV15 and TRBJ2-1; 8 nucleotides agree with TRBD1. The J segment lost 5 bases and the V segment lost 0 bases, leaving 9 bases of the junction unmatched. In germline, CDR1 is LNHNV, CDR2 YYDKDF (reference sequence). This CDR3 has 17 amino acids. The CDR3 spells CATSREGPGQAHNEQFF. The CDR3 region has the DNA TGTGCCACCAGCAGAGAGGGGCCGGGACAGGCCCACAATGAGCAGTTCTTC.

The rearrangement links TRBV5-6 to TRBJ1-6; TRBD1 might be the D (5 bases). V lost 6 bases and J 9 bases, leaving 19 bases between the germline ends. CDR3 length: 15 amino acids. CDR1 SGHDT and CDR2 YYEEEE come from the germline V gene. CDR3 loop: CASNLGGVAGSPLHF. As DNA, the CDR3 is TGTGCCAGCAACCTGGGGGGGGTAGCGGGTTCACCCCTCCACTTT. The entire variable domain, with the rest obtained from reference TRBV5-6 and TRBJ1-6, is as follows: DAGVTQSPTHLIKTRGQQVTLRCSPKSGHDTVSWYQQALGQGPQFIFQYYEEEERQRGNFPDRFSGHQFPNYSSELNVNALLLGDSALYLCASNLGGVAGSPLHFGNGTRLTVT.

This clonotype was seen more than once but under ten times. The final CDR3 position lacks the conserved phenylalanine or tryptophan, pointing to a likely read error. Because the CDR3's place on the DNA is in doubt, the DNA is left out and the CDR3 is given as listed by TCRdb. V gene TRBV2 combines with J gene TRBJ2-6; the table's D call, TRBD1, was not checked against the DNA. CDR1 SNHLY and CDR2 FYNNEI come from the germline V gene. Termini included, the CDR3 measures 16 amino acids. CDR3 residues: CASGDGGTYTQYFGPG.

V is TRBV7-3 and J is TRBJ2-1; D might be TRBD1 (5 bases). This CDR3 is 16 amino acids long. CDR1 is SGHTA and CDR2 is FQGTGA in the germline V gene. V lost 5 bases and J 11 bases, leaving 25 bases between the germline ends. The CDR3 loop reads CASSQGGANGQAQQFF. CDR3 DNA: TGTGCCAGCAGCCAGGGCGGCGCTAACGGTCAGGCTCAGCAGTTCTTC.

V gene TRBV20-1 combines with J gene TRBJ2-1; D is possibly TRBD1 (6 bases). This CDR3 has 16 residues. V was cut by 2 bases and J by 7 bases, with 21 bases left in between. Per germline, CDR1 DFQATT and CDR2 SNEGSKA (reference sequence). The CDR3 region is CSARTDRDDVSNEQFF. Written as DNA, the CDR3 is TGCAGTGCTAGAACGGACAGAGACGACGTGTCGAATGAGCAGTTCTTC.

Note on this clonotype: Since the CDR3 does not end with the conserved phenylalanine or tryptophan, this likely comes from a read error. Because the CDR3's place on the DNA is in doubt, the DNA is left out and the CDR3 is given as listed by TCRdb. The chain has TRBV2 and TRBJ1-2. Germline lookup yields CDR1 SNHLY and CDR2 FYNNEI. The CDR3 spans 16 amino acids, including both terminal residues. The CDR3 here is CASSEGTVNYGYTFGS.

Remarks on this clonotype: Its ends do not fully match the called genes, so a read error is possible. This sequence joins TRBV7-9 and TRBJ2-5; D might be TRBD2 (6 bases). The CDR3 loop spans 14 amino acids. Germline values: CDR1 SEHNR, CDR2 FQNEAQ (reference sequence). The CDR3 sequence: CATSFDRSGETQYF. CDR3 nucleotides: TGTGCCACCAGCTTTGACAGAAGCGGGGAGACCCAGTACTTC.

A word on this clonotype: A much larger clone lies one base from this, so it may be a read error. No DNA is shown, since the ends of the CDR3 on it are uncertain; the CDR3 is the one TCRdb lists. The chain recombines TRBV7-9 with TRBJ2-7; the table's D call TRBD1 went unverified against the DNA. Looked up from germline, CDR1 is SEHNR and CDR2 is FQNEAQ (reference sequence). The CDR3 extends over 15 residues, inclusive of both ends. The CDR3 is CAGQGARDTQYFGYF.

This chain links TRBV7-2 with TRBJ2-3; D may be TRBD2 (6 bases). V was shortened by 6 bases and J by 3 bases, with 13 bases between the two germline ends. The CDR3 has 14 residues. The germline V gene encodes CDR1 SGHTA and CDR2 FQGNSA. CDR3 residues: CASRLAGRTDTQYF. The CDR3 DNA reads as TGTGCCAGCAGGTTGGCGGGGAGGACAGATACGCAGTATTTT.

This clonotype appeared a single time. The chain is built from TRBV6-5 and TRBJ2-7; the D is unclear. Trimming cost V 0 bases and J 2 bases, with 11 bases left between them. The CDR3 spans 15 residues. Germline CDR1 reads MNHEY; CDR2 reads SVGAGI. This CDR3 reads CASSYSKAVTYEQYF. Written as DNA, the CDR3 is TGTGCCAGCAGTTACTCGAAAGCAGTCACCTACGAGCAGTACTTC.